This T cell receptor (beta chain) was retrieved from a study of molecular identifiers for immune sequencing clone quantification (dated by TCRdb to between 2018 and 2020). Context from the whole study: For a replicate experiment, the RNA from either approximately 20,000 or 100,000 naive CD8 T cells was divided into five aliquots, and four of those aliquots went on to sequencing. This methods study used CD8 T cells to benchmark TCR RNA copy counting and molecular-identifier clustering-based TCR repertoire sequencing (MIDCIRS).

Findings and caveats that apply to the study as a whole: The naive libraries included spiked-in Jurkat TCR RNA (fewer than 11 copies' worth), and this Jurkat TCR RNA is not part of the donor repertoire. In CMV-specific effector cells, over 99% of molecules were held by clones above 20 RNA copies, whereas under 1% of molecules were held by such clones in naive cells. When barcode sub-clustering was left out, chimeric consensus sequences inflated TCR diversity, with chimeras reaching as high as 47%. Roughly 2.8 recovered TCR RNA copies per cell were obtained by modeling, versus about ten by digital PCR, implying a capture efficiency of 25% to 30%. The sizes of highly expanded clones could end up underestimated when identical TCR molecules share a barcode. Even against a background of around 950,000 naive CD8 T cells, spiked-in Jurkat TCR RNA amounting to a single cell's worth was reported to be detectable.

The table lists this clonotype with a few counts. No antigen is known for it. No base-level quality is on record; no much larger clone is a single base apart. The junction shows trimming of 3 bases on V and 5 bases on J, plus 17 bases between the germline ends. The CDR3, cysteine through phenylalanine, is 15 amino acids long. CDR3 DNA is the only sequence kept; it has 45 bases, read in frame from the first base. CDR1 and CDR2, per the germline V gene, are SGHTS and YDEGEE. Naive CD8 T cell libraries were made from around 18,000 to 910,000 sorted cells using 10%, 30% or 50% of purified RNA. On a BD FACSAria II, naive CD8 T cells were FACS-sorted as CD8+CD4-CCR7+CD45RA+ and collected into RLT Plus buffer. To test detection sensitivity, Jurkat RNA equal to ten TCR copies was added to samples of roughly 18,000-1,100,000 naive CD8 T cells. Enrichment of CD8 T cells was performed with RosetteSep CD8+ T Cell Enrichment Cocktail and Ficoll-Paque, after which ACK red cell lysis was carried out.

The library was produced with PCR. Instrument on record: Illumina HiSeq 4000. Bulk TCR libraries were prepared as previously described, using TCR primers listed in Table S5. Total RNA was purified with the Qiagen AllPrep DNA/RNA kit. Before analysis, reads from multiple sequencing runs of one library were combined. Processing in the source paper ran as follows. Reads were retained only if an exact TCR constant sequence was present, and the retained reads were trimmed to 150 nt and grouped according to their 12-nt molecular barcodes. Reads within each barcode group were sub-clustered using a 15% Levenshtein threshold, and quality-weighted consensus sequences were constructed for each RNA molecule. Non-functional sequences were discarded, and so were lower-count sequences lying one edit away from another sequence. Barcode sub-clusters with fewer than 20% of the maximum read count were removed, based on fitting two negative binomial distributions. Clones were called with MiXCR by TCRdb after fastp trimmed the public reads at Q25, and only in-frame beta chains were retained. Rows are unified per CDR3 protein, each entry keeping the most common DNA and genes. In this record, the V and J calls reflect TCRdb's handling and not the investigators' own analysis. For this sample the table gives approximately 500,000 distinct CDR3 sequences, of which about a fifth were detected only once. More than 0.8% of the sample is taken by the ten largest.

The rearranged chain carries TRBV5-8 and TRBJ1-1; TRBD1 could be the D gene, as 5 bases match. Sequenced: naive CD8+ T cells from blood, with Jurkat cell RNA spiked in. The cell subset or site tag for this specimen amounts to: FACS-sorted CD8+CD4-CCR7+CD45RA+ naive T cells. The clonotype was recovered from a human donor in good health. Some libraries in this study had Jurkat cell RNA spiked in. The sequenced DNA: TGTGCCAGCAGCTGGGGGGGGGTAGCGTATACTGAAGCTTTCTTT. This is translated as CASSWGGVAYTEAFF.